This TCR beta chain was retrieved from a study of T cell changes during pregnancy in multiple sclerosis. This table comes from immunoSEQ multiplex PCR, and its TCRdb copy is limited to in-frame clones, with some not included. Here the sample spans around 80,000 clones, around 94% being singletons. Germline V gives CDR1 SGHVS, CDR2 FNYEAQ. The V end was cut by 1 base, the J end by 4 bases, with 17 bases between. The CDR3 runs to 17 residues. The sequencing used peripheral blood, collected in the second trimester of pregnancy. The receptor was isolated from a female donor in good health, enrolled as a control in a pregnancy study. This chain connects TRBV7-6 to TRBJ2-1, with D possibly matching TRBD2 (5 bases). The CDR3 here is CASSLEWSEGRYNEQFF. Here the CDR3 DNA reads TGTGCCAGCAGCTTAGAGTGGTCCGAGGGTCGGTACAATGAGCAGTTCTTC. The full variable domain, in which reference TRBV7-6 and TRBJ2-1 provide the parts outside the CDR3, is GAGVSQSPRYKVTKRGQDVALRCDPISGHVSLYWYRQALGQGPEFLTYFNYEAQQDKSGLPNDRFSAERPEGSISTLTIQRTEQRDSAMYRCASSLEWSEGRYNEQFFGPGTRLTVL.